This passage covers 26 T cell receptor beta chains from one sample sequenced in a study of shared clonotypes between healthy human individuals. Produced via immunoSEQ multiplex PCR; TCRdb's table is partial and in-frame only. The data contain about 1.5 million clones, 95% to 99% of them singletons. The source material was naive CD4+ T cells sorted from blood. The sample's subset: CD45RA+ positively selected. These receptors were collected from a man aged 25-45 years in good health.

The V and J genes are TRBV7-9 and TRBJ2-7; 8 bases are shared with TRBD1. This CDR3 spans 15 amino acids. Germline trimming cut 5 bases from V and 3 bases from J; bases unmatched to any gene: 9. CDR1 SEHNR and CDR2 FQNEAQ come from the germline V gene (reference sequence). CDR3 sequence: CASSQGASAFYEQYF. The CDR3 DNA is TGTGCCAGCAGCCAGGGGGCTAGCGCTTTCTACGAGCAGTACTTC. Filled out from reference TRBV7-9 and TRBJ2-7, the complete variable domain reads DTGVSQNPRHKITKRGQNVTFRCDPISEHNRLYWYRQTLGQGPEFLTYFQNEAQLEKSRLLSDRFSAERPKGSFSTLEIQRTEQGDSAMYLCASSQGASAFYEQYFGPGTRLTVT.

This clone came up a few times. The CDR3 coding sequence is TGTGCCAGCAGCTTAGTAACCGCAGGCAACTCTGGAAACACCATATATTTT. This gives the protein CASSLVTAGNSGNTIYF. This chain connects TRBV7-8 to TRBJ1-3; D uncertain. The CDR3 spans 17 residues. Trimming cost V 1 base and J 0 bases, with 13 bases left between them. CDR1 is SGHVS, CDR2 FQNEAQ, per germline.

The chain carries TRBV7-6 and TRBJ1-5, with a possible D match to TRBD1 (6 bases). CDR1 and CDR2 (germline): SGHVS, FNYEAQ. The CDR3 is made up of 17 amino acids. Trimming pared 1 base from V and 0 bases from J, leaving 13 bases between. CDR3: CASSLGGGPHSNQPQHF. The CDR3 DNA sequence: TGTGCCAGCAGCTTAGGAGGGGGACCGCATAGCAATCAGCCCCAGCATTTT.

The chain recombines TRBV5-1 with TRBJ2-5; 7 nucleotides line up with TRBD1. V lost 4 bases, J lost 3 bases, and 6 bases stayed unmatched. CDR1 is SGHRS and CDR2 is YFSETQ in the germline V gene. The CDR3 spans 14 residues. Here the CDR3 DNA reads TGCGCCAGCAGCAACCAAGGGACAGAAGAGACCCAGTACTTC. It is translated as CASSNQGTEETQYF.

Worth noting for this clone: One junction end does not reproduce the germline sequence, and a read error may be involved. The rearrangement uses TRBV7-7 and TRBJ2-3; 9 bases align to TRBD2. Per germline, CDR1 SSHAT and CDR2 FNYEAQ (reference sequence). The CDR3 is made up of 15 amino acids. CDR3 residues: CASSLTSGLMDTQYF. The CDR3 coding sequence is TGTGCTAGCAGCTTAACTAGCGGGCTCATGGATACGCAGTATTTT.

This clone was seen a single time. The chain carries TRBV11-3 and TRBJ2-2; D may match TRBD1 or TRBD2 (6 bases each). CDR3 size: 14 residues. Germline V CDR1 and CDR2: SGHNT, YENEEA. V lost 3 bases and J 7 bases, leaving 12 bases between the germline ends. The CDR3 DNA is TGTGCCAGCAGCTTGAGGGGGGCAGACGGGGAGCTGTTTTTT. Its translation is CASSLRGADGELFF.

This clone occurred once. The CDR3 region is CASSVAPLAGVTEQFF. In DNA, the CDR3 is TGTGCCAGCAGCGTAGCCCCGCTAGCGGGAGTTACTGAGCAGTTCTTC. V gene TRBV9 combines with J gene TRBJ2-1, with 10 nucleotides matching TRBD2. This CDR3 is built from 16 residues. CDR1 is SGDLS and CDR2 is YYNGEE in the germline V gene. Losses at the gene ends were 0 bases for V and 9 bases for J; bases not matched to a gene: 9.

The V gene is TRBV28, the J gene TRBJ2-5; perhaps TRBD1 as D (5 bases). V gave up 8 bases and J gave up 5 bases, with 12 bases separating them. The CDR3 consists of 12 residues. CDR1 is MDHEN and CDR2 is SYDVKM in the germline V gene. The CDR3 DNA reads as TGTGCCAGCGCAAGGGGATGGGAGACCCAGTACTTC. This gives the protein CASARGWETQYF.

The V and J genes are TRBV11-2 and TRBJ2-1, with D perhaps matching TRBD2 (6 bases). Trimming removed 3 bases from V and 6 bases from J, with 15 bases in between. The CDR3 loop spans 15 amino acids. In germline, CDR1 is SGHAT, CDR2 FQNNGV. Here the CDR3 reads CASSFFRERRNEQFF. The DNA of the CDR3 is TGTGCCAGCAGCTTTTTCCGGGAGCGGCGCAATGAGCAGTTCTTC. Drawing the rest from reference TRBV11-2 and TRBJ2-1, the complete variable domain is EAGVAQSPRYKIIEKRQSVAFWCNPISGHATLYWYQQILGQGPKLLIQFQNNGVVDDSQLPKDRFSAERLKGVDSTLKIQPAKLEDSAVYLCASSFFRERRNEQFFGPGTRLTVL.

A remark on this clone: Other DNA sequences in this specimen translate into the identical CDR3. The CDR3 loop is CASSLGGRTDTQYF. The CDR3 DNA reads TGTGCCAGCAGTTTAGGCGGACGCACAGATACGCAGTATTTT. This chain uses TRBV28 with TRBJ2-3; no clear D gene. The CDR3 extends over 14 amino acids. Trimming left V 2 bases short and J 1 base short, with 7 bases between. Germline V CDR1 and CDR2: MDHEN, SYDVKM.

The chain joins TRBV11-2 to TRBJ1-2; D ambiguous. This CDR3 comprises 13 residues. Germline CDR1 reads SGHAT; CDR2 reads FQNNGV. V was pared by 0 bases and J by 7 bases, with 9 bases between. The DNA of the CDR3 is TGTGCCAGCAGCTTAGATCGTCAGGCTGGCTACACCTTC. The encoded protein is CASSLDRQAGYTF.

V gene TRBV29-1 combines with J gene TRBJ1-2; 7 positions match TRBD1. The CDR3 spans 15 residues. Germline values: CDR1 SQVTM, CDR2 ANQGSEA. V lost 3 bases, J lost 0 bases, and 7 bases stayed unmatched. The CDR3 region is CSVDTSGTANYGYTF. The DNA of the CDR3 is TGCAGCGTTGACACCTCAGGGACAGCTAACTATGGCTACACCTTC.

This chain connects TRBV5-1 to TRBJ2-7; TRBD2 might be the D (5 bases). CDR3 length equals 17 residues. V was cut by 4 bases and J by 3 bases, with 23 bases left in between. Germline V gives CDR1 SGHRS, CDR2 YFSETQ. CDR3 DNA: TGCGCCAGCAGCCCCCCCCAAGCGGCGGGCACAAACTACGAGCAGTACTTC. Amino acid sequence: CASSPPQAAGTNYEQYF.

The genes are TRBV29-1 and TRBJ2-5; D possibly matches TRBD1 or TRBD2 (6 bases each). The CDR3 is 14 amino acids. CDR1 SQVTM and CDR2 ANQGSEA come from the germline V gene. V gave up 6 bases and J gave up 3 bases, with 17 bases separating them. The CDR3 loop reads CSVRGSRREETQYF. The CDR3 region has the DNA TGCAGCGTGAGGGGGTCCCGGAGGGAAGAGACCCAGTACTTC.

This clone appeared once. The chain is built from TRBV27 and TRBJ2-3, with a possible D match to TRBD2 (6 bases). This CDR3 contains 18 residues. The V gene's germline CDR1 is MNHEY and CDR2 SMNVEV (reference sequence). The V end was cut by 11 bases, the J end by 1 base, with 28 bases between. The DNA for the CDR3 is TGTGCCGGTTGGATGGTCGGGGGACCTCTAGCAGGCACAGATACGCAGTATTTT. This codes for CAGWMVGGPLAGTDTQYF.

About this clone itself: Other DNA sequences within the sample encode an identical CDR3. The chain uses TRBV19 and TRBJ2-1, with D perhaps matching TRBD1 (5 bases). Trimming cost V 6 bases and J 2 bases, with 5 bases left between them. The CDR3 consists of 12 residues. Germline V CDR1 and CDR2: LNHDA, SQIVND (reference sequence). For the CDR3, the DNA is TGTGCCAGTAGGGGGCCCTACAATGAGCAGTTCTTC. Amino acid sequence: CASRGPYNEQFF.

The rearrangement links TRBV11-2 to TRBJ2-5, with TRBD2 as a possible D gene (6 bases). The germline CDR1 and CDR2 sequences are SGHAT and FQNNGV. The CDR3 length is 15 residues. The V end lost 5 bases, the J end lost 4 bases, and 17 bases lay between the germline ends. The CDR3 is CASSPGDRLGETQYF. The CDR3 DNA follows: TGTGCCAGCAGCCCCGGTGATCGACTAGGAGAGACCCAGTACTTC.

V usage is TRBV7-2 and J usage is TRBJ2-1, with D tentatively TRBD1 or TRBD2 (6 bases each). The CDR3 covers 12 residues. Germline lookup yields CDR1 SGHTA and CDR2 FQGNSA. Trimming left V 3 bases short and J 9 bases short, with 9 bases between. CDR3 region: CASSFGGGEQFF. The DNA for the CDR3 is TGTGCCAGCAGCTTCGGGGGCGGTGAGCAGTTCTTC.

The CDR3 reads CASSPRLAAHSDADTQYF. The CDR3 DNA follows: TGTGCCAGCAGCCCTAGACTAGCGGCCCATTCGGACGCAGATACGCAGTATTTT. V and J are TRBV7-2 and TRBJ2-3; the match to TRBD2 covers 9 bases. In germline, CDR1 is SGHTA, CDR2 FQGNSA. The CDR3 extends over 18 amino acids. Unmatched junction bases numbered 16, after V lost 5 bases and J lost 4 bases.

Details on this clone: The junction shows a germline mismatch at one end, possibly a read error. The chain combines TRBV5-6 with TRBJ1-4, with no clear D. This CDR3 contains 11 residues. The V gene's germline CDR1 is SGHDT and CDR2 YYEEEE. CDR3 residues: CASGRDEKLFF. CDR3 bases: TGTGCCAGCGGTCGCGATGAAAAGCTGTTTTTT.

The chain is built from TRBV18 and TRBJ2-5; D is ambiguous. The CDR3 covers 15 residues. V lost 0 bases to trimming and J lost 2 bases, with 10 bases between them. Looked up from germline, CDR1 is KGHSH and CDR2 is LQKENI. The DNA for the CDR3 is TGTGCCAGCTCACCACCAAATCGCAGGCAAGAGACCCAGTACTTC. Amino acid sequence: CASSPPNRRQETQYF.

This sequence joins TRBV11-2 and TRBJ2-3, with 7 bases fitting TRBD1. CDR1 is SGHAT and CDR2 is FQNNGV in the germline V gene. After removal of 1 base from V and 4 bases from J, the junction contained 8 bases not matched to a gene. The CDR3 loop spans 16 amino acids. The CDR3 nucleotides read TGTGCCAGCAGCTTAGGACAGGGCGTGGGGTCAGATACGCAGTATTTT. Translated: CASSLGQGVGSDTQYF.

The chain couples TRBV30 to TRBJ1-5; perhaps TRBD1 as D (5 bases). The CDR3 is 13 amino acids. From germline, CDR1 is GTSNPN and CDR2 SVGIG (reference sequence). Trimming removed 3 bases at V and 5 bases at J, with 11 bases between. This CDR3 is CAWSRGADQPQHF. CDR3 coding DNA: TGTGCCTGGAGCAGAGGGGCTGATCAGCCCCAGCATTTT.

This clone was picked up one time. The genes are TRBV5-1 and TRBJ2-3; D is possibly TRBD2 (6 bases). V lost 3 bases and J lost 1, with 15 bases in between. This CDR3 is built from 16 residues. Germline assignment: CDR1 SGHRS and CDR2 YFSETQ. The CDR3, as DNA: TGCGCCAGCAGCTCAATAGCGGTCATGGGCACAGATACGCAGTATTTT. Residues: CASSSIAVMGTDTQYF.

The chain recombines TRBV27 with TRBJ2-3; D tentatively reads TRBD1 or TRBD2 (6 bases each). The CDR3 has 16 residues. Trimming took off 8 bases at V and 1 base at J, with 19 bases between the two ends. Per germline, CDR1 MNHEY and CDR2 SMNVEV (reference sequence). CDR3 nucleotides: TGTGCCAGCTACCATCAGACAGGAGGGGGCACAGATACGCAGTATTTT. It encodes CASYHQTGGGTDTQYF.

The CDR3 reads CASSEDSSTDTQYF. DNA of the CDR3: TGCGCCAGCAGTGAAGACAGTAGCACAGATACGCAGTATTTT. The chain couples TRBV10-1 to TRBJ2-3, with a possible D match to TRBD1 (5 bases). Trimming removed 3 bases from V and 0 bases from J, with 7 bases in between. This CDR3 contains 14 residues. Germline V CDR1 and CDR2: WNHNN, SYGVQD (reference sequence).